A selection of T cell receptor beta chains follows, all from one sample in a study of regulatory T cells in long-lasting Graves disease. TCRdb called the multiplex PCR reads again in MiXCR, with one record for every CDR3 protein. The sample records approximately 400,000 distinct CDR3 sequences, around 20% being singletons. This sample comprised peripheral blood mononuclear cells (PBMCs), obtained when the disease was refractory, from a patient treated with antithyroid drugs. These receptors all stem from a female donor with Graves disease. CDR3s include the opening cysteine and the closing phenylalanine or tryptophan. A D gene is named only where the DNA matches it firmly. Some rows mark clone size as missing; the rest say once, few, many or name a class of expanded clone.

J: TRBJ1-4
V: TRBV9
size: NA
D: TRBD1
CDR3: CASSVGTGGSNEKLFF

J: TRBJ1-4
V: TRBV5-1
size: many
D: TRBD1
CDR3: CASTRTGDRDEKLFF

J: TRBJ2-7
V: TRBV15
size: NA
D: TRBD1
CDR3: CATTDTGTGGYEQYF

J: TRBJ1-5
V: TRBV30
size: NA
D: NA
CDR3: CAWSVTDYNQPQHF

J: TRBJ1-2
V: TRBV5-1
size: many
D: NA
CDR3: CASSADSNYGYTF

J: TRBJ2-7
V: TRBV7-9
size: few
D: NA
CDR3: CASRQVLLYEQYF

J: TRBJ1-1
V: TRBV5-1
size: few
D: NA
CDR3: CASSLAQINTEAFF

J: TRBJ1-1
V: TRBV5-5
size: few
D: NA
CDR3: CASSFQGRTEAFF

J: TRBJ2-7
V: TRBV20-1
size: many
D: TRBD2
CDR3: CSAHTSGRANGEQYF

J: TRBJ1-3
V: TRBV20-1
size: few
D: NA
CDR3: CNVEAGNTIYF

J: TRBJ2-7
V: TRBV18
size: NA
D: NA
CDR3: CASSPFPGDYEQYF

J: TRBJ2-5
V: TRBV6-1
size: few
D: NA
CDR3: CASSFSPRDGAEETQYF

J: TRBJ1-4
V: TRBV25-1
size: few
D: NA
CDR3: CASSDLRGNPKLFF

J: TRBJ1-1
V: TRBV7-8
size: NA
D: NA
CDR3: CASINQRNTEAFF

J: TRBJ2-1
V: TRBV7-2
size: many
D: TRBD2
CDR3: CASSVLGASGSYNEQFF

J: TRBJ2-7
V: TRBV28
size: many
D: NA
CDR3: CATNNDRVGRPYEQYF

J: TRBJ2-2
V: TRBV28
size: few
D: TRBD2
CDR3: CASSLFGTTITGELFF

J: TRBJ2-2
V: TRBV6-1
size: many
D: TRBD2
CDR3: CASTLAGAGELFF

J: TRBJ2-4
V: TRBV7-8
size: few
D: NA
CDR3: CASSLALRLAKNIQYF

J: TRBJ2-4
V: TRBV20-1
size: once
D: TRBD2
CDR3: CSAAGTSGSLAKNIQYF

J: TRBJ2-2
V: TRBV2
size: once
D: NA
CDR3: CASNTANTGELFF

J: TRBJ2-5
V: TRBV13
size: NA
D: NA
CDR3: CASSRYGAQETRYF

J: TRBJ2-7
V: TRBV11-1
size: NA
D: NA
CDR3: CASSLGRELNSYEQYF

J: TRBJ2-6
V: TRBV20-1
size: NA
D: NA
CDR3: CSAALGSGANVLTF

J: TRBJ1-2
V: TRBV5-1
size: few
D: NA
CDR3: CASNKDGGPYGYTF

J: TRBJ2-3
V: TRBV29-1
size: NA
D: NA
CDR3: CSVVVTDTQYF

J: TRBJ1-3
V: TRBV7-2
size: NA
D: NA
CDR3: CASSLDWGSSGNTIYF

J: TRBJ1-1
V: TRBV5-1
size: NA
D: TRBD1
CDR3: CASSRGQGHTEAFF

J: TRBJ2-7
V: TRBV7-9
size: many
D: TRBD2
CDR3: CASSAPGLGSLEQYF

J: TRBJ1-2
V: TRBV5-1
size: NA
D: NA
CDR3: CASSLLPEGQDYGYTF

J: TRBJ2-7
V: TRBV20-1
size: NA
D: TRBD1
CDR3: CSALDRVARVTQYF

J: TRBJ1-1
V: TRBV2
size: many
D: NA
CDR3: CASSELASRNTEAFF

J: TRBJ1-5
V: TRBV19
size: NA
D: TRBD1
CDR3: CASSLQGDYSNQPQHF